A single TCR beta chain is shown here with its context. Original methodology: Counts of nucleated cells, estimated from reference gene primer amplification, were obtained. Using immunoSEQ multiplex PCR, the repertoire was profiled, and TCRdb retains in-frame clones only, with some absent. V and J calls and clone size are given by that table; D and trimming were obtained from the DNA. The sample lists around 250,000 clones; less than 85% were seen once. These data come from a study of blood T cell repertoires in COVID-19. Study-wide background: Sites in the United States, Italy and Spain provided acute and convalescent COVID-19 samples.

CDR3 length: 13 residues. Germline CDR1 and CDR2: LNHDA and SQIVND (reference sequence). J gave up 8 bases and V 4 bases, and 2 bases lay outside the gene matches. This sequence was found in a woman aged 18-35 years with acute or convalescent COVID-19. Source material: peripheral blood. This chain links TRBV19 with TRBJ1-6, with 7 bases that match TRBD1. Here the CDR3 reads CASSRDRDSPLHF. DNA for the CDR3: TGTGCCAGTAGTAGAGACAGGGATTCACCCCTCCACTTT.